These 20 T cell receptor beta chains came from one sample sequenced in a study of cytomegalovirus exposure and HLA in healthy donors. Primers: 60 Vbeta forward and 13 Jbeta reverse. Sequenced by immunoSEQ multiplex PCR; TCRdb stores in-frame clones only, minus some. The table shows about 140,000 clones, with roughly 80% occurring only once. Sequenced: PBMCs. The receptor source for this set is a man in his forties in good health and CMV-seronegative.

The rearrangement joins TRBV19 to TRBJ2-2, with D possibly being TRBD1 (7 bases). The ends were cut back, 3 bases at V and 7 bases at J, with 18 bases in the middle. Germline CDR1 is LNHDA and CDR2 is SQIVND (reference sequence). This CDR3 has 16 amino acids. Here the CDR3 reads CASSMVAQGRSGELFF. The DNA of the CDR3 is TGTGCCAGTAGTATGGTCGCACAGGGGAGGAGCGGGGAGCTGTTTTTT.

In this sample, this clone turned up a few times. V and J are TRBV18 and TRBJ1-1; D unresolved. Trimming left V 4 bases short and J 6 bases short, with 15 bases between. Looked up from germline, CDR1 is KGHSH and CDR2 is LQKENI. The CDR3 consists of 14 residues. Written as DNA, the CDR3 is TGTGCCAGCTCACGCAACACGGAGTCCCCTGAAGCTTTCTTT. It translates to CASSRNTESPEAFF.

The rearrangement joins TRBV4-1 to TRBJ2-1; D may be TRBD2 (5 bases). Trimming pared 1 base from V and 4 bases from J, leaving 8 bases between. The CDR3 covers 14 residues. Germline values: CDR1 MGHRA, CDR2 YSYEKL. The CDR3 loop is CASSQVRGYNEQFF. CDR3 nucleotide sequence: TGCGCCAGCAGCCAAGTGCGAGGGTACAATGAGCAGTTCTTC.

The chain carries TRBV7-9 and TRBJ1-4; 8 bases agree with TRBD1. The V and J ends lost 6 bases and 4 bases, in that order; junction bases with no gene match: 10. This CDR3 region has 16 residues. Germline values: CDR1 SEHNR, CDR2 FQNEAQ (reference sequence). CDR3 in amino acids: CASSRGGTGGNEKLFF. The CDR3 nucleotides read TGTGCCAGCAGTCGAGGGGGGACAGGAGGTAATGAAAAACTGTTTTTT.

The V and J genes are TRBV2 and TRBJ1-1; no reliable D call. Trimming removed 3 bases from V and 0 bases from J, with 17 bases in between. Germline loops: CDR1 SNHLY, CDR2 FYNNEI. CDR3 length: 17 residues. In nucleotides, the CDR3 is TGTGCCAGCAGTGATTTGGTCCATGAAAACATGAACACTGAAGCTTTCTTT. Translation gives CASSDLVHENMNTEAFF.

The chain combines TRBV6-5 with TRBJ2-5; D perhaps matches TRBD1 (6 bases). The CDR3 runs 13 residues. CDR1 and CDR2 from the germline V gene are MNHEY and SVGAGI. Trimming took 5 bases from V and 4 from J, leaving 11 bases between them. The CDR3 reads CASSPQGRETQYF. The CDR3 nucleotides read TGTGCCAGCAGTCCACAGGGTAGAGAGACCCAGTACTTC.

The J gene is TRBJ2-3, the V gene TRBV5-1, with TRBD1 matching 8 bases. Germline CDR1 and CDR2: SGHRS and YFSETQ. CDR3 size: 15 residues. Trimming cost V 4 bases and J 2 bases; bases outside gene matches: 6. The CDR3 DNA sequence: TGCGCCAGCAGCCAGACAGGGGAGGTCACAGATACGCAGTATTTT. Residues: CASSQTGEVTDTQYF.

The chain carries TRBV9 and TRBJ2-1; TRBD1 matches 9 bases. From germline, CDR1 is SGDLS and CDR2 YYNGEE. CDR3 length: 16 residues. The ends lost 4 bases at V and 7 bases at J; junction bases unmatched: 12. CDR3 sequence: CASSSHGDRVRNEQFF. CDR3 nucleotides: TGTGCCAGCAGCTCTCACGGGGACAGGGTAAGAAATGAGCAGTTCTTC.

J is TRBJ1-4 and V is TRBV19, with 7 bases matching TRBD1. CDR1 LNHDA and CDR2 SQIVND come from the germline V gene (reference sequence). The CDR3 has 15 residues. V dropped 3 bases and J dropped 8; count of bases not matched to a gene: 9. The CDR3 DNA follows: TGTGCCAGTAGTATGGCGGACAGGAGCCGGGAAAAACTGTTTTTT. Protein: CASSMADRSREKLFF. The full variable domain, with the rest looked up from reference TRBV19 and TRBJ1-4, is DGGITQSPKYLFRKEGQNVTLSCEQNLNHDAMYWYRQDPGQGLRLIYYSQIVNDFQKGDIAEGYSVSREKKESFPLTVTSAQKNPTAFYLCASSMADRSREKLFFGSGTQLSVL.

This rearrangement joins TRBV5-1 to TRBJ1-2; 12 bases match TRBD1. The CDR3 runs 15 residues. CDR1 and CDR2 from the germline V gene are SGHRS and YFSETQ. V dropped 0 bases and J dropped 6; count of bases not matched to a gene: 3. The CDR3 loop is CASSLAGQGADGYTF. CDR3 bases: TGCGCCAGCAGCTTGGCGGGACAGGGGGCCGATGGCTACACCTTC.

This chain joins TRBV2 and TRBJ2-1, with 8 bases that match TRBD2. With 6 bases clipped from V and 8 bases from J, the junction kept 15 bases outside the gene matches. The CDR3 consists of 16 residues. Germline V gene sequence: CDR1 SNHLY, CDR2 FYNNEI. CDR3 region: CASRGLRGGRRDEQFF. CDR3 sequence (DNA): TGTGCCAGCAGGGGCCTAAGGGGCGGGAGGAGGGATGAGCAGTTCTTC. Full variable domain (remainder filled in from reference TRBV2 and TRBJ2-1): EPEVTQTPSHQVTQMGQEVILRCVPISNHLYFYWYRQILGQKVEFLVSFYNNEISEKSEIFDDQFSVERPDGSNFTLKIRSTKLEDSAMYFCASRGLRGGRRDEQFFGPGTRLTVL.

DNA of the CDR3: TGTGCCAGCAGCGTAGTGGGGGCGCCTGGAAACACCATATATTTT. Amino acids: CASSVVGAPGNTIYF. V is TRBV9 and J is TRBJ1-3; TRBD1 might be the D (6 bases). The V end was cut by 0 bases, the J end by 2 bases, with 9 bases between. The length of the CDR3 is 15 residues. Germline V gene sequence: CDR1 SGDLS, CDR2 YYNGEE.

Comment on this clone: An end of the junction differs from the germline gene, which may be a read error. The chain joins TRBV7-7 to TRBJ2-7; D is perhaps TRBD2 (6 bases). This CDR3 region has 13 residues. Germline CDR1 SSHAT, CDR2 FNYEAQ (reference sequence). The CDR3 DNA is TGTGCTAGCAGCACCAGACTAGATTACGAGCAGTACTTC. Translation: CASSTRLDYEQYF.

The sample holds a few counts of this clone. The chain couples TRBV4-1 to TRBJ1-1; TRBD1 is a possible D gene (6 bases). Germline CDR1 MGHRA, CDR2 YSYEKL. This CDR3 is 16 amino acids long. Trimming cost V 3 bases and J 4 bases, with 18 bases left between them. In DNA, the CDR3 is TGCGCCAGCAGCCAGTTAGGACCACAGGGCGTCACTGAAGCTTTCTTT. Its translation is CASSQLGPQGVTEAFF.

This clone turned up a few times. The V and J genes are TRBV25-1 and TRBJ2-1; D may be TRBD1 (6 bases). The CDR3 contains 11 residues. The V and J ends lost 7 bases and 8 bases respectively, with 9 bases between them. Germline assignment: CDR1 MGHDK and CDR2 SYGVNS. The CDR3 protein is CASTQGHEQFF. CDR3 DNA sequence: TGTGCCAGCACACAGGGCCATGAGCAGTTCTTC.

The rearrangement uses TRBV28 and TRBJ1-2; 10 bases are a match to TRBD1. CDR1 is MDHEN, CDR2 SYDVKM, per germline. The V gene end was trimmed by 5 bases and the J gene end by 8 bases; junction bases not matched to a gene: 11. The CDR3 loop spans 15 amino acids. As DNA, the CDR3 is TGTGCCAGCAGTCCCCCCGGGACAGGGGAGGACGGCTACACCTTC. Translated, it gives CASSPPGTGEDGYTF.

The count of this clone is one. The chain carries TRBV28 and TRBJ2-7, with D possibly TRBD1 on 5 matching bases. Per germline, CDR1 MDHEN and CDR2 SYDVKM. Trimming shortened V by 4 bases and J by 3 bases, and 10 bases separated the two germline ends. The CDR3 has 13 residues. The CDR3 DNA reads TGTGCCAGCAGTTCAGGACAAGGCTACGAGCAGTACTTC. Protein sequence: CASSSGQGYEQYF.

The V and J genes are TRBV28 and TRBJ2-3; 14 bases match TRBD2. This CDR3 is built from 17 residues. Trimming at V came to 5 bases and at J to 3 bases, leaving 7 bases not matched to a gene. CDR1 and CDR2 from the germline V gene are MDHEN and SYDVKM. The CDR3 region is CASSPGLAGAGTDTQYF. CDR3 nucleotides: TGTGCCAGCAGTCCGGGACTAGCGGGGGCGGGGACAGATACGCAGTATTTT.

CDR3 region: CASSSRQGRGAEAFF. CDR3 in DNA: TGTGCCAGCAGTTCGCGACAGGGTAGGGGTGCTGAAGCTTTCTTT. This sequence joins TRBV2 and TRBJ1-1, with 7 bases lining up with TRBD1. The V gene's germline CDR1 is SNHLY and CDR2 FYNNEI. The CDR3 consists of 15 residues. The junction had 12 bases not matched to a gene; V was cut back by 5 bases and J by 6 bases.

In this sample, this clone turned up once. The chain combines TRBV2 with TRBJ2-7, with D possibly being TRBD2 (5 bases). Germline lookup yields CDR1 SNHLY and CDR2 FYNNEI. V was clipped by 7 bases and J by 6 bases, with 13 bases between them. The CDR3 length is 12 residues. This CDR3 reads CASTGIDGEQYF. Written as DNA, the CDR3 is TGTGCCAGCACGGGGATTGACGGCGAGCAGTACTTC.